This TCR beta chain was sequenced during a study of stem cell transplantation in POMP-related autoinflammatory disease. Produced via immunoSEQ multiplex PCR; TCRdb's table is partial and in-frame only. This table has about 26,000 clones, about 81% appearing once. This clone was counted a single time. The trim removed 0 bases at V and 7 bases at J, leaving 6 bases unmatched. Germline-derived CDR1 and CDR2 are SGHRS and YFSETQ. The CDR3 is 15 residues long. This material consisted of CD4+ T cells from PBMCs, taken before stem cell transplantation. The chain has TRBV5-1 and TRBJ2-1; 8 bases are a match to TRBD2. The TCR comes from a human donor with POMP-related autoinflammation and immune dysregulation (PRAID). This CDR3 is CASSLASGSFNEQFF. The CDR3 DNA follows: TGCGCCAGCAGCTTGGCAAGCGGGAGCTTTAATGAGCAGTTCTTC.